The entry that follows covers one TCR beta chain sequence. Its antigen is not known. Repertoires were generated with immunoSEQ multiplex PCR, while TCRdb's copy carries only in-frame clones and drops some. The table has 150,000 to 250,000 clones, just over 90% seen once. There are 15 residues in the CDR3. CDR1 and CDR2 from the germline V gene are SGHVS and FQNEAQ. The V end lost 4 bases, the J end lost 0 bases, and 13 bases lay between the germline ends. Whether given at about 4 or about 12 weeks, second doses were pooled. The entry originates in a study of T cell responses to AZD1222 COVID-19 vaccine. Study conclusions and caveats: A reported finding is that nearly half of spike-specific TCRs target unmutated variant regions. CD4 TCRs covered the whole spike, strongest at regions 160-218 and 743-854. Clonal diversity was possibly underestimated, and the donors were mostly white British, with more females.

This chain uses TRBV7-8 with TRBJ2-7, with D perhaps matching TRBD1 (6 bases). Here the sequenced sample was peripheral blood, taken 28 days after the second AZD1222 dose. The receptor's source is an adult who received the AZD1222 COVID-19 vaccine. The CDR3 DNA reads TGTGCCAGCAGCTGGACCCCACAGGGCTCCTACGAGCAGTACTTC. It codes for CASSWTPQGSYEQYF.